These 9 T cell receptor beta chains were all obtained from the same sample, sequenced in a study of immune evolution from preneoplasia to lung adenocarcinoma. Assay: immunoSEQ multiplex PCR; the TCRdb copy retains only in-frame clones and omits some. The table records around 3,700 clones, about 80% of them present only once. Sequenced material: FFPE invasive lung adenocarcinoma tissue. All receptors come from a person aged 65 to 79 with invasive lung adenocarcinoma.

The chain carries TRBV20-1 and TRBJ2-1; D possibly corresponds to TRBD1 (5 bases). V was pared by 0 bases and J by 10 bases, with 7 bases between. This CDR3 comprises 11 residues. The germline CDR1 and CDR2 sequences are DFQATT and SNEGSKA (reference sequence). The CDR3 DNA reads as TGCAGTGCTAGAGATTGGGGCGAGCAGTTCTTC. Its translation: CSARDWGEQFF.

This chain connects TRBV7-8 to TRBJ2-7; 8 bases are a match to TRBD1. Germline V lookup: CDR1 SGHVS, CDR2 FQNEAQ. The length of the CDR3 is 15 residues. V was pared by 4 bases and J by 4 bases, with 9 bases of the junction left unmatched. CDR3 sequence reads: CASSSTQGAGYEQYF. DNA of the CDR3: TGTGCCAGCAGCTCAACTCAGGGGGCGGGTTACGAGCAGTACTTC.

The J gene is TRBJ1-2, the V gene TRBV18, with a weak D call TRBD1 (5 bases). The CDR3 is 14 amino acids. V was cut by 2 bases and J by 1 base, with 8 bases left in between. The germline V gene has CDR1 KGHSH and CDR2 LQKENI. In DNA form, the CDR3 reads TGTGCCAGCTCACCAGAGCAGGGTAACTATGGCTACACCTTC. This encodes CASSPEQGNYGYTF.

This clone is large within its sample. The V and J genes are TRBV5-1 and TRBJ2-6, with D uncertain. This CDR3 is 18 amino acids long. The germline V gene encodes CDR1 SGHRS and CDR2 YFSETQ. With 0 bases removed from V and 0 bases from J, the gap between germline ends came to 13 bases. The CDR3 region is CASSLAVTASSGANVLTF. The CDR3 nucleotides are TGCGCCAGCAGCTTGGCCGTAACAGCGAGCTCTGGGGCCAACGTCCTGACTTTC.

V and J are TRBV6-5 and TRBJ2-7; 8 positions agree with TRBD1. Germline-derived CDR1 and CDR2 are MNHEY and SVGAGI. The CDR3 consists of 13 residues. The V segment lost 6 bases and the J segment 4 bases; nucleotides outside the gene matches: 5. The CDR3 nucleotides read TGTGCCAGCAGACGGACAGGGAGATACGAGCAGTACTTC. This gives the protein CASRRTGRYEQYF.

This clone was picked up a small number of times. V and J are TRBV25-1 and TRBJ1-2; 7 bases match TRBD1. The CDR3 is made up of 14 amino acids. The V gene end was trimmed by 6 bases and the J gene end by 3 bases; junction bases not matched to a gene: 7. Germline CDR1 MGHDK, CDR2 SYGVNS. This chain's CDR3 is CASRAPGQHYGYTF. The CDR3, as DNA: TGTGCCAGCAGAGCGCCGGGACAGCACTATGGCTACACCTTC.

This chain joins TRBV28 and TRBJ2-7, with D possibly being TRBD1 (6 bases). The CDR3 consists of 14 residues. Trimming left V 6 bases short and J 1 base short, with 13 bases between. The germline gives CDR1 MDHEN, CDR2 SYDVKM. The CDR3 DNA reads TGTGCCAGCAGACTACAACAGGGATCCTACGAGCAGTACTTC. It yields the protein CASRLQQGSYEQYF. Full variable domain (outside the CDR3, taken from reference TRBV28 and TRBJ2-7): DVKVTQSSRYLVKRTGEKVFLECVQDMDHENMFWYRQDPGLGLRLIYFSYDVKMKEKGDIPEGYSVSREKKERFSLILESASTNQTSMYLCASRLQQGSYEQYFGPGTRLTVT.

The rearrangement uses TRBV4-1 and TRBJ2-7, with unresolved D. V was trimmed by 1 base and J by 2 bases, leaving 12 bases between them. This CDR3 is 15 amino acids long. Germline loops: CDR1 MGHRA, CDR2 YSYEKL. The CDR3 DNA follows: TGCGCCAGCAGCCAAGTCCTGGACCCAGCCTACGAGCAGTACTTC. Translating it yields CASSQVLDPAYEQYF.

This clone has just one count. The chain couples TRBV28 to TRBJ1-4; D remains unclear. Germline V CDR1 and CDR2: MDHEN, SYDVKM. The CDR3 length is 14 residues. V dropped 3 bases and J dropped 4 bases, with 9 bases sitting between them. The CDR3, as DNA: TGTGCCAGCAGTTTCGGACTGAGTAATGAAAAACTGTTTTTT. As protein: CASSFGLSNEKLFF.